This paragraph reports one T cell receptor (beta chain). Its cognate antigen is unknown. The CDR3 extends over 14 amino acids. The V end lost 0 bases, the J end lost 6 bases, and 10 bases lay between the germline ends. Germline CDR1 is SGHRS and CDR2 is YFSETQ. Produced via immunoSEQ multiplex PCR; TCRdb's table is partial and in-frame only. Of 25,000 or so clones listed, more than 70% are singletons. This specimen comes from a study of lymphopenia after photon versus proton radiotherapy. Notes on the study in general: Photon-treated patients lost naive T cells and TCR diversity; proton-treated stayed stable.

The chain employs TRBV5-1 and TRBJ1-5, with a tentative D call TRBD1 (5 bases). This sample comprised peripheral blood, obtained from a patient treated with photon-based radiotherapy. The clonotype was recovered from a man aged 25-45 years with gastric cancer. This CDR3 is CASSLDGGSQPQHF. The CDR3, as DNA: TGCGCCAGCAGCTTGGACGGGGGATCTCAGCCCCAGCATTTT.